This note documents a single TCR beta chain sequence. The entry originates in a study of T cell repertoires in aging, cancer and after chemotherapy. Multiplex touch-down PCR with TRB-A/B primers amplified rearranged V-D-J TRB sequences. TCRdb called the multiplex PCR reads again in MiXCR, with one record for every CDR3 protein. In the table there are about 7,900 distinct CDR3 sequences, about 40% of which are singletons. Peripheral blood genomic DNA, not sorted cells or RNA, was the template. The sequenced material came from blood. This receptor was obtained from a human donor with a solid tumor.

The CDR3 bases are TGTGCCAGCAGTTTATCGCCCCCCCAGGCAGAAGCTTTCTTT. This gives the protein CASSLSPPQAEAFF. This chain connects TRBV27 to TRBJ1-1; D is undetermined. V lost 0 bases, J lost 8 bases, and 13 bases lay in between. The CDR3 runs to 14 residues. Germline CDR1 reads MNHEY; CDR2 reads SMNVEV (reference sequence).